This TCR beta chain was identified in a study of OX40 agonist ivuxolimab in advanced cancers. This clone showed up just a few times. This CDR3 has 16 residues. Germline-derived CDR1 and CDR2 are SGHVS and FNYEAQ. V gave up 1 base and J gave up 0 bases, with 9 bases separating them. The protocol was immunoSEQ multiplex PCR, while the TCRdb copy is restricted to in-frame clones and leaves out a portion. The table has about 3,400 clones, less than 75% seen once. This TCR was recovered from an adult with an advanced solid tumor such as melanoma, head and neck, liver or kidney cancer. The sequencing here drew on CD4+ or CD8+ T cells sorted from blood, taken in a trial of the OX40 agonist ivuxolimab. The chain links TRBV7-6 to TRBJ1-4; no firm D call. CDR3 in amino acids: CASSLVGVTTNEKLFF. For the CDR3, the DNA is TGTGCCAGCAGCTTAGTTGGGGTCACAACTAATGAAAAACTGTTTTTT.